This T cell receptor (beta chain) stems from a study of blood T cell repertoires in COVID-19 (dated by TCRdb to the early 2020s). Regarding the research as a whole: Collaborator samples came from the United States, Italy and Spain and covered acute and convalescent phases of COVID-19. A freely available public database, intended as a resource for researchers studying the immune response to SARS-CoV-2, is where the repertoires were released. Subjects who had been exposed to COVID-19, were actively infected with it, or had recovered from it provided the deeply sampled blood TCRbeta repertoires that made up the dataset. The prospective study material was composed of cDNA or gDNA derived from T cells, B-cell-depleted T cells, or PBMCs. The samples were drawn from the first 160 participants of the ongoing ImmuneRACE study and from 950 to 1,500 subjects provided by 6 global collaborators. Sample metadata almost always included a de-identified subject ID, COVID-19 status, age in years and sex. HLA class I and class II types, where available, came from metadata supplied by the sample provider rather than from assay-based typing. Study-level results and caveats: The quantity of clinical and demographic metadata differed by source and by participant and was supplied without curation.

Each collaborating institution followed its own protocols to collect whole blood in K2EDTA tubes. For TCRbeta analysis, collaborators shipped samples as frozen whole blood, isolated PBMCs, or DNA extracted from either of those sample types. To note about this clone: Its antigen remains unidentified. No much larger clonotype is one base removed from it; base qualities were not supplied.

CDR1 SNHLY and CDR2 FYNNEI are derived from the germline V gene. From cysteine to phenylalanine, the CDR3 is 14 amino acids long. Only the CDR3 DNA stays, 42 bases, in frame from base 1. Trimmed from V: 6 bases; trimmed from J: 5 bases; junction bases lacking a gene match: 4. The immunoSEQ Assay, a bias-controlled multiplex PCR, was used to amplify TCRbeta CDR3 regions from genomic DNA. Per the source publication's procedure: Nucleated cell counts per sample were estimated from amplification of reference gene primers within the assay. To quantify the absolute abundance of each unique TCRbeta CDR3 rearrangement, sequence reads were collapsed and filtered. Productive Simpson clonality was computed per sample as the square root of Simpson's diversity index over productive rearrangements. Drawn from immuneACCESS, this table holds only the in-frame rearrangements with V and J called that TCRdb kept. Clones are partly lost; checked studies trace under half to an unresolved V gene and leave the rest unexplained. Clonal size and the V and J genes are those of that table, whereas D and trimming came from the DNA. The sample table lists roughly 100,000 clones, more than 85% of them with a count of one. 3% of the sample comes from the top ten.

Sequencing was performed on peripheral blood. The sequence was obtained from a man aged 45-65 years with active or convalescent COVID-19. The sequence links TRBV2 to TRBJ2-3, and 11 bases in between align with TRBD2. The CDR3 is CASRPSGGKDTQYF. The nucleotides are TGTGCCAGCAGGCCTAGCGGGGGGAAAGATACGCAGTATTTT.